This TCR beta chain came from a study of T cell repertoires in cytomegalovirus infection. V lost 2 bases and J 1 base, leaving 11 bases between the germline ends. This CDR3 comprises 15 residues. Germline V gives CDR1 SQVTM, CDR2 ANQGSEA. Each CDR3 protein is one row after TCRdb ran MiXCR on the reads. Among roughly 280,000 distinct CDR3 sequences, roughly an eighth were seen once, and the ten largest hold about 10%. This clonotype has only a few counts. Input material: PBMCs. The rearrangement joins TRBV29-1 to TRBJ2-2; D uncertain. The TCR comes from a human donor in good health (CMV status not recorded). Some clones in this sample may be carry-over from other donors' samples. The CDR3 reads CSVELSEVNTGELFF. The CDR3 nucleotides are TGCAGCGTTGAATTGTCTGAGGTGAACACCGGGGAGCTGTTTTTT.